This T cell receptor beta chain was obtained from a study of blood T cell repertoires in COVID-19. The CDR3 consists of 12 residues. Trimming removed 0 bases at V and 8 bases at J, with 8 bases between. The germline V gene has CDR1 SGHRS and CDR2 YFSETQ. In the authors' workflow: Amplification with reference gene primers provided the estimates of nucleated cell counts. Clones were read by immunoSEQ multiplex PCR, and TCRdb kept only the in-frame ones, dropping some. That table is the source of V, J and clone size, and D and trimming were worked out from the DNA. The repertoire includes some 85,000 clones, more than 80% of them detected once, and 15% to 20% sits in the top ten.

The receptor's source is a woman of 80 years or more with acute or convalescent COVID-19. Sequencing was carried out using peripheral blood. The V gene is TRBV5-1, the J gene TRBJ1-2; no definite D call. The CDR3 bases are TGCGCCAGCAGCTTGGGGAGGAGAGGCTACACCTTC. Its translation is CASSLGRRGYTF.